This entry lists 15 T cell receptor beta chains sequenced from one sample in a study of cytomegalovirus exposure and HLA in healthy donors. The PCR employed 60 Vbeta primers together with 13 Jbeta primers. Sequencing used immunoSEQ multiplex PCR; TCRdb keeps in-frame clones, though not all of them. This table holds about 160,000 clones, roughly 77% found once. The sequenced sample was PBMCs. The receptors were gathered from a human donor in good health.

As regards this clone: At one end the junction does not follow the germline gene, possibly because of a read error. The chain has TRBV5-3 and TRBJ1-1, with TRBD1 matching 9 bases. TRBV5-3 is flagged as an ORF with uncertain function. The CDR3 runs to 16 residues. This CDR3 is CARTLGDRVPDTEAFF. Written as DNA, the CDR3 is TGTGCCAGAACCTTGGGGGACAGGGTTCCGGACACTGAAGCTTTCTTT.

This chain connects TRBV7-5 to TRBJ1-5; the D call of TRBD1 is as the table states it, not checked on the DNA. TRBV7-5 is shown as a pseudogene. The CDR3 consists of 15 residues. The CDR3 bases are TGTGCCAGAAGCTACGGGACAGGGAGTAATCAGCCCCAGCATTTT. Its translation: CARSYGTGSNQPQHF.

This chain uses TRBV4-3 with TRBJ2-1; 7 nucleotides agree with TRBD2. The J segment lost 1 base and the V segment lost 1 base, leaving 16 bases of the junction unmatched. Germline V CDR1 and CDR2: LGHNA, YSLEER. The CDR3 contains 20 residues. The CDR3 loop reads CASSQVSFRGGSQSYNEQFF. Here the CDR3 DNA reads TGCGCCAGCAGCCAAGTCTCCTTTCGCGGCGGGAGTCAGTCCTACAATGAGCAGTTCTTC.

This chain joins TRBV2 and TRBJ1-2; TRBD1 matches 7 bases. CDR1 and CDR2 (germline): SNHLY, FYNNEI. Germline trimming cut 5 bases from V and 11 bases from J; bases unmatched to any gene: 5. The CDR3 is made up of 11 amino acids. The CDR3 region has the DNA TGTGCCAGCAGTATGGACAGGACTTACACCTTC. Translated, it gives CASSMDRTYTF. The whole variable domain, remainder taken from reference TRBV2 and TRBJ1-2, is EPEVTQTPSHQVTQMGQEVILRCVPISNHLYFYWYRQILGQKVEFLVSFYNNEISEKSEIFDDQFSVERPDGSNFTLKIRSTKLEDSAMYFCASSMDRTYTFGSGTRLTVV.

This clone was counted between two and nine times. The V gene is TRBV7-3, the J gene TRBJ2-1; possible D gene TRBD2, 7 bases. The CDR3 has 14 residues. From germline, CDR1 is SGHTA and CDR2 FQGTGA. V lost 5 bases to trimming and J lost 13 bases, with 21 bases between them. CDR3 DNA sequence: TGTGCCAGCAGCCCAAGGGGGGGGCTTTCGGGTCAGTTCTTC. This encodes CASSPRGGLSGQFF.

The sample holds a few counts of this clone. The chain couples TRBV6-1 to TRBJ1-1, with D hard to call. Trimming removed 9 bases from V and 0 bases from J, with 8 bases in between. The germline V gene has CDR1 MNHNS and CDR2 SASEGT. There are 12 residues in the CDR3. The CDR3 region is CASSVMNTEAFF. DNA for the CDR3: TGTGCCAGTAGCGTTATGAACACTGAAGCTTTCTTT.

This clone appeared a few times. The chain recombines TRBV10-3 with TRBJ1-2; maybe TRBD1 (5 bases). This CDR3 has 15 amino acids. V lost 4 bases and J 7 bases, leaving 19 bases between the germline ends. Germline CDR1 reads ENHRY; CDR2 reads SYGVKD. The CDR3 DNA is TGTGCCATCAGTGCTCAAGGGGATTCTTCTAGTGGCTACACCTTC. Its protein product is CAISAQGDSSSGYTF.

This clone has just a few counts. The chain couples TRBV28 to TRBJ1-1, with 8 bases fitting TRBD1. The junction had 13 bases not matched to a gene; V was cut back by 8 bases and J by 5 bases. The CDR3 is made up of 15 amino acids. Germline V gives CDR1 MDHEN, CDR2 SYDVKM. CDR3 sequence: CASSLGRDRRTEAFF. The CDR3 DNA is TGTGCCAGCTCACTTGGCCGGGACAGGAGGACTGAAGCTTTCTTT.

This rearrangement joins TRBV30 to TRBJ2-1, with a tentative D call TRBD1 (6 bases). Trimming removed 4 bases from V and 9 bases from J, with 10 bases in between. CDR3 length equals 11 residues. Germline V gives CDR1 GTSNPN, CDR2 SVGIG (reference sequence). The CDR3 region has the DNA TGTGCCTGGAACAGGGTCAGTGAGCAGTTCTTC. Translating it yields CAWNRVSEQFF.

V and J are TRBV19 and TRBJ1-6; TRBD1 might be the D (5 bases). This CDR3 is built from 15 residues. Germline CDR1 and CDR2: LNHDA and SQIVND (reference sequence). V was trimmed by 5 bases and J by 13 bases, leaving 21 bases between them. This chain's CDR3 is CASSVESNPRGPLHF. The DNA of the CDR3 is TGTGCCAGTAGTGTCGAATCTAATCCTCGGGGGCCCCTCCACTTT. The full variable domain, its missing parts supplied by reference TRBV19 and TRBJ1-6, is DGGITQSPKYLFRKEGQNVTLSCEQNLNHDAMYWYRQDPGQGLRLIYYSQIVNDFQKGDIAEGYSVSREKKESFPLTVTSAQKNPTAFYLCASSVESNPRGPLHFGNGTRLTVT.

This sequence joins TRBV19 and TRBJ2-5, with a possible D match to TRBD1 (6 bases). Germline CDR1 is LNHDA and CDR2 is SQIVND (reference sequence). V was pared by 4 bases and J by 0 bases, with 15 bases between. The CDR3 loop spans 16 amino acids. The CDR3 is CASSTWTAQYQETQYF. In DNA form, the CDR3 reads TGTGCCAGTAGTACCTGGACAGCTCAATACCAAGAGACCCAGTACTTC.

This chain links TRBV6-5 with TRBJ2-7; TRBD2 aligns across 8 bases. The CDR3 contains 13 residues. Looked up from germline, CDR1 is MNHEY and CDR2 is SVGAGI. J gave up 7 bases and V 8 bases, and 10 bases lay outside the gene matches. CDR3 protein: CASGDGRAGEQYF. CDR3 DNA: TGTGCCAGCGGGGACGGGAGGGCCGGGGAGCAGTACTTC.

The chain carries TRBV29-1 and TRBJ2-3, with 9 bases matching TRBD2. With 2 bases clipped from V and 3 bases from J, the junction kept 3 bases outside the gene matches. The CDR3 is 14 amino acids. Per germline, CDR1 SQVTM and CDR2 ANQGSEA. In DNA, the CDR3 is TGCAGCGTTGAACCCAGCGGGAGGACAGATACGCAGTATTTT. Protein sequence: CSVEPSGRTDTQYF.

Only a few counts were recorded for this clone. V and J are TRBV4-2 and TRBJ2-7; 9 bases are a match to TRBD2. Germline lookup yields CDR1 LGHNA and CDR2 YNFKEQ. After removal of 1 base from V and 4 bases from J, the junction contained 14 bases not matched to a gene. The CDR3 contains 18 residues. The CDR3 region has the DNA TGTGCCAGCAGCCAAGTAGCTAGCGGGACCAAAACCGATTACGAGCAGTACTTC. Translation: CASSQVASGTKTDYEQYF.

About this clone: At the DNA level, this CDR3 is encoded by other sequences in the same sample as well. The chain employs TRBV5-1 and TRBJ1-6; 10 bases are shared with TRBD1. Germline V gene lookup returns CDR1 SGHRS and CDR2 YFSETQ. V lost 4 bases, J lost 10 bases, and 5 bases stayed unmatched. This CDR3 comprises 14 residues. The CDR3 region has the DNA TGCGCCAGCAGCACCGGACAGGGGGAATCACCCCTCCACTTT. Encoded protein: CASSTGQGESPLHF.